The 2 T cell receptor beta chains in this list originate from one sample, sequenced in a study of T cell repertoires in cytomegalovirus infection. TCRdb fed the reads into MiXCR, producing one record per CDR3 protein. The sample holds roughly 800,000 distinct CDR3 sequences, about 27% seen once. These receptors have no known antigen. The sequenced sample was cultured CD8+ T cells from PBMCs, obtained from culture after CMV antigen stimulation. These receptors were collected from a human donor in good health (CMV status not recorded). Some clones in this sample may be carry-over from other donors' samples.

This clonotype was seen just once. The chain is built from TRBV6-5 and TRBJ2-2; maybe TRBD2 (5 bases). Germline loops: CDR1 MNHEY, CDR2 SVGAGI. V was pared by 4 bases and J by 6 bases, with 12 bases between. The CDR3 spans 14 residues. This CDR3 reads CASSWSNGAGELFF. For the CDR3, the DNA is TGTGCCAGCAGTTGGTCAAACGGGGCCGGGGAGCTGTTTTTT.

The chain is built from TRBV6-2 or TRBV6-3 and TRBJ1-1; D is unclear. The CDR3 has 15 residues. Germline V gene sequence: CDR1 MNHEY, CDR2 SVGEGT. Trimming cost V 0 bases and J 1 base, with 9 bases left between them. CDR3 bases: TGTGCCAGCAGTTACTCCTGGCAAAAGAACACTGAAGCTTTCTTT. Protein product: CASSYSWQKNTEAFF.